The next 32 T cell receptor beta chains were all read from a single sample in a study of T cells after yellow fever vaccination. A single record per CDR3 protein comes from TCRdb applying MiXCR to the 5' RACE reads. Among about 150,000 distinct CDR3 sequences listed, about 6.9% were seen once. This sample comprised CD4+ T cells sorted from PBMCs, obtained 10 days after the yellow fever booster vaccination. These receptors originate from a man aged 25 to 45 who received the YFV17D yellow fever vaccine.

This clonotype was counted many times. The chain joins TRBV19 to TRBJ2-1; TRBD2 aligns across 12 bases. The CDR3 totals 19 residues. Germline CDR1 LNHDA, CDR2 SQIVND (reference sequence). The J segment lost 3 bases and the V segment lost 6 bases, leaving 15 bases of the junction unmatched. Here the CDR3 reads CASSLFVTSGRNRYNEQFF. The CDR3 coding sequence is TGTGCCAGTAGCCTATTTGTGACTAGCGGGAGAAACCGCTACAATGAGCAGTTCTTC.

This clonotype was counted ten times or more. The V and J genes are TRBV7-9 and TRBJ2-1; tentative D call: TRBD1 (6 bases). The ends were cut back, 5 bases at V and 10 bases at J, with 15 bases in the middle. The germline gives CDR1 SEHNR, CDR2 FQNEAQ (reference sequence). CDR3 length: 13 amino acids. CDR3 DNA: TGTGCCAGCAGCCCGATAGCCCAGGGGGAGCAGTTCTTC. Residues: CASSPIAQGEQFF. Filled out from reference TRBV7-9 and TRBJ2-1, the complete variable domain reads DTGVSQNPRHKITKRGQNVTFRCDPISEHNRLYWYRQTLGQGPEFLTYFQNEAQLEKSRLLSDRFSAERPKGSFSTLEIQRTEQGDSAMYLCASSPIAQGEQFFGPGTRLTVL.

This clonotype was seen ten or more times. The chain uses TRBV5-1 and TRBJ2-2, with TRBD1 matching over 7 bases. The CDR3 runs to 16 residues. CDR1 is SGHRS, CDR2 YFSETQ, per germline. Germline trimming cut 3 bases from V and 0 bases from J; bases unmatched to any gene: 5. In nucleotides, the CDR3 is TGCGCCAGCAGCTGGGGACAGACTACGAACACCGGGGAGCTGTTTTTT. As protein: CASSWGQTTNTGELFF.

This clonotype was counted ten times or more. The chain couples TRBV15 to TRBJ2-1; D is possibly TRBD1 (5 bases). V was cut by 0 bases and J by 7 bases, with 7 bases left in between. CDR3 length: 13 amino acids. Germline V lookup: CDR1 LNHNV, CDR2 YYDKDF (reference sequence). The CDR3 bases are TGTGCCACCAGCAGAGAAAGACAGAATGAGCAGTTCTTC. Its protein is CATSRERQNEQFF. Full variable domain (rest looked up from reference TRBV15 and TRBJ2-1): DAMVIQNPRYQVTQFGKPVTLSCSQTLNHNVMYWYQQKSSQAPKLLFHYYDKDFNNEADTPDNFQSRRPNTSFCFLDIRSPGLGDTAMYLCATSRERQNEQFFGPGTRLTVL.

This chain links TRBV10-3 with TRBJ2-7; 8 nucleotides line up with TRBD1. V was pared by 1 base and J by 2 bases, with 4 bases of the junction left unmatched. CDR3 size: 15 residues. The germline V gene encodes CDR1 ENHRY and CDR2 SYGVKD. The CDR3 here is CAISELQGVTYEQYF. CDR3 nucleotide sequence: TGTGCCATCAGTGAGTTACAGGGGGTGACCTACGAGCAGTACTTC.

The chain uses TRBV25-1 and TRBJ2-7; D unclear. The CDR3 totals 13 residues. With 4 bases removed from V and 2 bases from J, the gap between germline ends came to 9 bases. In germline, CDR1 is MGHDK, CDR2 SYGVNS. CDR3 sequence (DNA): TGTGCCAGCAGTGGGGAAAGTCCCTACGAGCAGTACTTC. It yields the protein CASSGESPYEQYF.

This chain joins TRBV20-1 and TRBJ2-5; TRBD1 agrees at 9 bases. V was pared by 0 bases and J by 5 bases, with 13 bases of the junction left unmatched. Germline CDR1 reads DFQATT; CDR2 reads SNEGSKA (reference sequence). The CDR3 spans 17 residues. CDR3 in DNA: TGCAGTGCTAGAGATTGGAGACAGGGGGTCCAGGTGGAGACCCAGTACTTC. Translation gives CSARDWRQGVQVETQYF.

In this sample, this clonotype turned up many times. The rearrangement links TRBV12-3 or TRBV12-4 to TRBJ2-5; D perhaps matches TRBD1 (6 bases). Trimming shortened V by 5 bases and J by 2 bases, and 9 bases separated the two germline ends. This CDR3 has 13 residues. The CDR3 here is CASSPGQQETQYF. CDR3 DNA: TGTGCCAGCAGTCCTGGACAGCAAGAGACCCAGTACTTC.

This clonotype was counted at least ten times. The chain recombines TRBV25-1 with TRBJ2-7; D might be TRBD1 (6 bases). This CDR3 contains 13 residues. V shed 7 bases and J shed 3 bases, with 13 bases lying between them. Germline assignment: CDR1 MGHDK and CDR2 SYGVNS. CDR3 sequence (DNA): TGTGCCAGCATCGGGACATTTAACTACGAGCAGTACTTC. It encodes CASIGTFNYEQYF.

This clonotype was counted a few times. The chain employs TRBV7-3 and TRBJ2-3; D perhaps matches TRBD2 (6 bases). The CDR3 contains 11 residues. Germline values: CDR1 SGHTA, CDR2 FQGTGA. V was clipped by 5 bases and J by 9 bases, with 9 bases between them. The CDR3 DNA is TGTGCCAGCAGCCGGGAGAGAACGCAGTATTTT. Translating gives CASSRERTQYF.

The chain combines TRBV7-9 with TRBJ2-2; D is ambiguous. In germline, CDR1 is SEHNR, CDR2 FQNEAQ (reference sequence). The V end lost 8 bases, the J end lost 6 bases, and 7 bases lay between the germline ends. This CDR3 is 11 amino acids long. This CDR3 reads CASHKSGELFF. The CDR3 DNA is TGTGCCAGCCATAAGTCCGGGGAGCTGTTTTTT. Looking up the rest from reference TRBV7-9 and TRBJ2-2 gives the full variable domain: DTGVSQNPRHKITKRGQNVTFRCDPISEHNRLYWYRQTLGQGPEFLTYFQNEAQLEKSRLLSDRFSAERPKGSFSTLEIQRTEQGDSAMYLCASHKSGELFFGEGSRLTVL.

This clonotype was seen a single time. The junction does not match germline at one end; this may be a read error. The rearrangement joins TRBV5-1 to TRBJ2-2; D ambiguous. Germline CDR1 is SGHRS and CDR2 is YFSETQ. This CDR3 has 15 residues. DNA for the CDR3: TGCCCCAGCAGCGAAATTCAGACGAACACCGGGGAGCTGTTTTTT. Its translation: CPSSEIQTNTGELFF. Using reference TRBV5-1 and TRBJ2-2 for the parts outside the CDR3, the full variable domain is KAGVTQTPRYLIKTRGQQVTLSCSPISGHRSVSWYQQTPGQGLQFLFEYFSETQRNKGNFPGRFSGRQFSNSRSEMNVSTLELGDSALYLCPSSEIQTNTGELFFGEGSRLTVL.

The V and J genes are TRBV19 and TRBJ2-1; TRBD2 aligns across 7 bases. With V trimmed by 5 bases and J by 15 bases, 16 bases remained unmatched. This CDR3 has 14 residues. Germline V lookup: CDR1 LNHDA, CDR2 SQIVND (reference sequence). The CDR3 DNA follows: TGTGCCAGTAGTCGGAGCGGGACTCAAAGTTTCCCGTTCTTC. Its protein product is CASSRSGTQSFPFF.

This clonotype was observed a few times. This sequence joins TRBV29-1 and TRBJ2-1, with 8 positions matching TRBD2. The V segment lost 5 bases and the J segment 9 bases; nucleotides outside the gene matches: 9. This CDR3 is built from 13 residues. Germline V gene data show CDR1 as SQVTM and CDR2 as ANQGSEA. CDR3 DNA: TGCAGCGTTAGCGGTAGCGGGAACGTTGAGCAGTTCTTC. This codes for CSVSGSGNVEQFF.

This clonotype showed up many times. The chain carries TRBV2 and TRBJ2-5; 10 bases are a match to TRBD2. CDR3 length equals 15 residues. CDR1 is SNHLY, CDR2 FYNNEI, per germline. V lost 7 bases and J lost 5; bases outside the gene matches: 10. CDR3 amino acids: CASNLLPTSGETQYF. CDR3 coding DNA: TGTGCCAGCAACCTACTACCGACTAGCGGGGAGACCCAGTACTTC. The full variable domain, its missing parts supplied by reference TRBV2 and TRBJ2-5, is EPEVTQTPSHQVTQMGQEVILRCVPISNHLYFYWYRQILGQKVEFLVSFYNNEISEKSEIFDDQFSVERPDGSNFTLKIRSTKLEDSAMYFCASNLLPTSGETQYFGPGTRLLVL.

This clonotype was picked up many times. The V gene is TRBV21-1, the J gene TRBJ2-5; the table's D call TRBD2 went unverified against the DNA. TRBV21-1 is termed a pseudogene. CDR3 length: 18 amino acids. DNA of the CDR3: TGTGCCAGCAGCACCCGCGCGGCGGGAGGGATTCTCCAAGAGACCCAGTACTTC. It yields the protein CASSTRAAGGILQETQYF.

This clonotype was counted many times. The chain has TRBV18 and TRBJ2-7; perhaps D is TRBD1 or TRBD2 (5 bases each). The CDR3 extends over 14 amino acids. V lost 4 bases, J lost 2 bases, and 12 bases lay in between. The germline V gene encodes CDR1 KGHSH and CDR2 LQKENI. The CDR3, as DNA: TGTGCCAGCTCACGGGACGGATGGGCCTACGAGCAGTACTTC. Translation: CASSRDGWAYEQYF.

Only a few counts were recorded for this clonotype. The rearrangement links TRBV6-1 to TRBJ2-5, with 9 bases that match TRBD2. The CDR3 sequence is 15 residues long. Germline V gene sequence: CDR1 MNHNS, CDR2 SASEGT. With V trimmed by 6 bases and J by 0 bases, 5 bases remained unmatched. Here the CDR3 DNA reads TGTGCCAGCAGCTGGGCTAGCGGGAACCAAGAGACCCAGTACTTC. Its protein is CASSWASGNQETQYF.

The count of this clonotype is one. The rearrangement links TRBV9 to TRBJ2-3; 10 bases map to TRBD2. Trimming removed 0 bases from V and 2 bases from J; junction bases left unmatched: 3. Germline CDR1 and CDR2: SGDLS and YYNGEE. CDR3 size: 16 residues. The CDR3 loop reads CASSVDLAGVTDTQYF. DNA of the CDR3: TGTGCCAGCAGCGTAGATCTAGCGGGAGTCACAGATACGCAGTATTTT.

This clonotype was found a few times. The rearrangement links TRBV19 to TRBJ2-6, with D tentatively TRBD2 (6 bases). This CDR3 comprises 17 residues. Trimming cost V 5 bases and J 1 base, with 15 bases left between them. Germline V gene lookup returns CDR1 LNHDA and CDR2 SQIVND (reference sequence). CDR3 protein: CASSYTSEGSGANVLTF. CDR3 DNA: TGTGCCAGTAGTTATACATCGGAGGGTTCTGGGGCCAACGTCCTGACTTTC. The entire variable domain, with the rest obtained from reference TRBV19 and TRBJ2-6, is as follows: DGGITQSPKYLFRKEGQNVTLSCEQNLNHDAMYWYRQDPGQGLRLIYYSQIVNDFQKGDIAEGYSVSREKKESFPLTVTSAQKNPTAFYLCASSYTSEGSGANVLTFGAGSRLTVL.

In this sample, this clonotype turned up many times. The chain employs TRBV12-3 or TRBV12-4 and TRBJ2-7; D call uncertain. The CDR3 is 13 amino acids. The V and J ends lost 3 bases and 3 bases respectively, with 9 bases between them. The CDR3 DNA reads TGTGCCAGCAGTTTGGAGCAGCTCTACGAGCAGTACTTC. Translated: CASSLEQLYEQYF.

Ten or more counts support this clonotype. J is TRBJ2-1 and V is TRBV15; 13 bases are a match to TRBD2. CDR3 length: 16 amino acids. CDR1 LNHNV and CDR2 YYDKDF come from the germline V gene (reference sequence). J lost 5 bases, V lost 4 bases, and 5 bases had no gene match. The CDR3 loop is CATSKPGLAGNNEQFF. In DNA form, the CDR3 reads TGTGCCACCAGCAAACCGGGACTAGCGGGAAACAATGAGCAGTTCTTC.

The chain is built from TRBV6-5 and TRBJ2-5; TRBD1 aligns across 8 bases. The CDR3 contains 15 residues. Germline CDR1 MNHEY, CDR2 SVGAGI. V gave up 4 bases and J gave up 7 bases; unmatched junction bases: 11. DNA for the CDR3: TGTGCCAGCAGTTCCACCGGGACAGGTCAAAGGACCCAGTACTTC. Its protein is CASSSTGTGQRTQYF.

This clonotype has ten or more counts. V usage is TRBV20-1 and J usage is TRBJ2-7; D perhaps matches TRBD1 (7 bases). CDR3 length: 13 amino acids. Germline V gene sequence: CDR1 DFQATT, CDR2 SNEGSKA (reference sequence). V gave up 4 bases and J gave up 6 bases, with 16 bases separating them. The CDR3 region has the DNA TGCAGTGCTATGGGCAGGGGGGAAGGCGAGCAGTACTTC. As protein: CSAMGRGEGEQYF.

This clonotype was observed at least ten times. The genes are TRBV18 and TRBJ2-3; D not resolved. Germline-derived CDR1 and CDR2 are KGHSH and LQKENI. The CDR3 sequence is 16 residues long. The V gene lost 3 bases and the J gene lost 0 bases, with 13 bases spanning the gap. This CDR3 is CASSPPGRPSTDTQYF. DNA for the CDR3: TGTGCCAGCTCACCCCCCGGACGGCCTAGCACAGATACGCAGTATTTT.

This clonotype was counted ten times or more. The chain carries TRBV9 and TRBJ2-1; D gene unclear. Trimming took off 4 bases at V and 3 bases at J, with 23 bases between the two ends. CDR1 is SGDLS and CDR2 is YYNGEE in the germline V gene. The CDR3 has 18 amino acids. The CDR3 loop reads CASSPEDVFADLYNEQFF. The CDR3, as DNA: TGTGCCAGCAGCCCAGAGGACGTTTTTGCGGATCTCTACAATGAGCAGTTCTTC.

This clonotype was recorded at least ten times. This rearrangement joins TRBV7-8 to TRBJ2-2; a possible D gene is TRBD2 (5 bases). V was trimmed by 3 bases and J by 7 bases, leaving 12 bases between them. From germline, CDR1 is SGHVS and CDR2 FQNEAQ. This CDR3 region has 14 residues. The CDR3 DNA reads TGTGCCAGCAGCTTGTCGGTTGAGGGCGGGGAGCTGTTTTTT. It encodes CASSLSVEGGELFF.

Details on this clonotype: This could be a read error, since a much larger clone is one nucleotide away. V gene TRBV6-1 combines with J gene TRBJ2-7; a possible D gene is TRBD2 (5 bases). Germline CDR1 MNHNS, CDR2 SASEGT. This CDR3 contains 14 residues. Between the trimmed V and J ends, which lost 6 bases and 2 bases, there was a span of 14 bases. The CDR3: CASRKSNGTYEQYF. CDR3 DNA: TGTGCCAGCAGGAAGTCTAACGGGACCTACGAGCAGTACTTC.

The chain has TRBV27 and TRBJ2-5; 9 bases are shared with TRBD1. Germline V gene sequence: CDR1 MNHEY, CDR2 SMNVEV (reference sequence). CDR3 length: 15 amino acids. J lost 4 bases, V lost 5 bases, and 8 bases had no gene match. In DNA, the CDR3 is TGTGCCAGCAGTCCCACAGGGGGCGCATTAGAGACCCAGTACTTC. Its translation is CASSPTGGALETQYF.

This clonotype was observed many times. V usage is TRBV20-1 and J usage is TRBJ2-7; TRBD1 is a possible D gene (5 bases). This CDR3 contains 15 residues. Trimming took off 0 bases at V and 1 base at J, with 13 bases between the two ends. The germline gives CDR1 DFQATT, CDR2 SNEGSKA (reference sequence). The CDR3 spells CSARDFVTGSYEQYF. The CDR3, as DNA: TGCAGTGCTAGAGATTTTGTAACAGGATCCTACGAGCAGTACTTC.

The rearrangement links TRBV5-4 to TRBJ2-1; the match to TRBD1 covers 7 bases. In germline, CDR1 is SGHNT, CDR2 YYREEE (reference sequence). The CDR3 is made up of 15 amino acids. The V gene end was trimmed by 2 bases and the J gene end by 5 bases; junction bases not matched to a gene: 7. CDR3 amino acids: CASSFFDRDHNEQFF. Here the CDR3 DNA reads TGTGCCAGCAGCTTTTTTGACAGGGACCACAATGAGCAGTTCTTC.

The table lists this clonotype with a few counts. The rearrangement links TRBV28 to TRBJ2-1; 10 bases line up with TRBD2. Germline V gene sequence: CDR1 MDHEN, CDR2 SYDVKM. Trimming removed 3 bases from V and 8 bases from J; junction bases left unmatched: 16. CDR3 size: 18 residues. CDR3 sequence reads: CASSFPISGSGRLHEQFF. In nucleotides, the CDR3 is TGTGCCAGCAGTTTCCCCATCTCGGGTAGCGGGAGGTTACATGAGCAGTTCTTC.